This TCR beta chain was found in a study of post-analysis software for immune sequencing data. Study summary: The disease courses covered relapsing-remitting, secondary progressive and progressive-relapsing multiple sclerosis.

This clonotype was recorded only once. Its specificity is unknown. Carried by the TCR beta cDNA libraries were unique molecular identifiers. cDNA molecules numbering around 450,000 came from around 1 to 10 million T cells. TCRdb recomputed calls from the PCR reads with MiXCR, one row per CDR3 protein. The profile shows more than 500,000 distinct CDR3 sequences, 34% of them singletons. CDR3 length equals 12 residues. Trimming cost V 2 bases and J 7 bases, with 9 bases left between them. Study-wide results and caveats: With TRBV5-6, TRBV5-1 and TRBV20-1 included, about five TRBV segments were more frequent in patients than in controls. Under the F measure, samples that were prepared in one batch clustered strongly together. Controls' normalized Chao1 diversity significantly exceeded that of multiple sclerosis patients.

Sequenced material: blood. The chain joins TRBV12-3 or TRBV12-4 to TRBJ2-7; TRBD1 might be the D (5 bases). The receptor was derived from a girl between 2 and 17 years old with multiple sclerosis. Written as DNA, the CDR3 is TGTGCCAGCAGTTTATGGGGCCGTGAGCAGTACTTC. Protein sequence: CASSLWGREQYF.